The 18 T cell receptor beta chains presented below share a single source sample, sequenced in a study of Ad26.COV2.S vaccination and SARS-CoV-2 variants. Sequencing used immunoSEQ multiplex PCR; TCRdb keeps in-frame clones, though not all of them. Among roughly 410,000 clones listed, under 90% were seen once. Documented treatment: around 19 received Ad26.COV2.S at low or high dose, single or two shots; a few received placebo; per-sample allocation not given. Collection of samples fell on day 63 after the first vaccine or placebo injection. This specimen consisted of peripheral blood, obtained in a trial of Ad26.COV2.S vaccine versus placebo. The receptors were gathered from a person between 18 and 65 years old who received the Ad26.COV2.S COVID-19 vaccine or a placebo.

The V and J genes are TRBV14 and TRBJ1-2; no clear D. The CDR3 has 12 amino acids. Germline CDR1 SGHDN, CDR2 FVKESK. V was shortened by 0 bases and J by 2 bases, with 1 base between the two germline ends. CDR3 sequence (DNA): TGTGCCAGCAGCCAAGAGAACTATGGCTACACCTTC. This codes for CASSQENYGYTF. The variable domain in full, completed from reference TRBV14 and TRBJ1-2, reads EAGVTQFPSHSVIEKGQTVTLRCDPISGHDNLYWYRRVMGKEIKFLLHFVKESKQDESGMPNNRFLAERTGGTYSTLKVQPAELEDSGVYFCASSQENYGYTFGSGTRLTVV.

The rearrangement joins TRBV28 to TRBJ2-3, with D perhaps TRBD1 (5 bases). The germline V gene has CDR1 MDHEN and CDR2 SYDVKM. The CDR3 is 17 amino acids. Trimming shortened V by 6 bases and J by 0 bases, and 19 bases separated the two germline ends. The CDR3 nucleotides are TGTGCCAGCAGAACCCCCTGGACACCATCTAGCACAGATACGCAGTATTTT. It encodes CASRTPWTPSSTDTQYF.

CDR3 sequence reads: CASSSPGQGNFGAFF. The CDR3 DNA sequence: TGTGCCAGCAGTTCCCCGGGACAGGGTAATTTTGGAGCTTTCTTT. The chain is built from TRBV6-5 and TRBJ1-1; 9 positions agree with TRBD1. The CDR3 spans 15 residues. Losses at the gene ends were 4 bases for V and 10 bases for J; bases not matched to a gene: 13. The germline gives CDR1 MNHEY, CDR2 SVGAGI.

This clone has only a few counts. The chain links TRBV2 to TRBJ1-6; D uncertain. The germline V gene has CDR1 SNHLY and CDR2 FYNNEI. This CDR3 has 16 amino acids. The germline V and J ends were trimmed by 6 bases and 0 bases, with 12 bases remaining between them. CDR3 in amino acids: CASSSPRSSYNSPLHF. CDR3 coding DNA: TGTGCCAGCAGCTCCCCCAGGAGCTCCTATAATTCACCCCTCCACTTT.

The chain combines TRBV6-5 with TRBJ2-5; the D gene is possibly TRBD1 (5 bases). Deletions cut 5 bases from V and 5 bases from J, with 18 bases between. Germline V gene data show CDR1 as MNHEY and CDR2 as SVGAGI. The CDR3 spans 15 residues. CDR3 residues: CASSTSFAAGETQYF. The DNA for the CDR3 is TGTGCCAGCAGTACCTCATTTGCCGCAGGGGAGACCCAGTACTTC.

This chain connects TRBV6-5 to TRBJ1-5, with 7 nucleotides matching TRBD1. The CDR3 runs to 13 residues. V shed 7 bases, J shed 4 bases, and the junction held 4 bases outside the gene matches. Germline lookup yields CDR1 MNHEY and CDR2 SVGAGI. CDR3 in amino acids: CASNPQGNQPQHF. CDR3 sequence (DNA): TGTGCCAGCAACCCACAGGGGAATCAGCCCCAGCATTTT.

This chain connects TRBV19 to TRBJ1-5; D is ambiguous. CDR3 length: 8 residues. CDR1 is LNHDA, CDR2 SQIVND, per germline (reference sequence). The V end was cut by 7 bases, the J end by 13 bases, with 5 bases between. The CDR3 region has the DNA TGTGCCAGTAATGGGCAGCATTTT. It is translated as CASNGQHF.

The CDR3 sequence: CATSRDGRDYGYTF. The CDR3 bases are TGTGCCACCAGCAGAGACGGCAGGGATTATGGCTACACCTTC. The V and J genes are TRBV15 and TRBJ1-2; TRBD1 is a possible D gene (5 bases). The V end was cut by 0 bases, the J end by 5 bases, with 10 bases between. CDR3 size: 14 residues. Germline-derived CDR1 and CDR2 are LNHNV and YYDKDF (reference sequence).

The chain couples TRBV11-2 to TRBJ1-2; 9 bases match TRBD1. This CDR3 comprises 14 residues. Germline assignment: CDR1 SGHAT and CDR2 FQNNGV. V shed 5 bases and J 6 bases; nucleotides not matched to a gene: 7. This CDR3 reads CASSPGTGNNGYTF. The CDR3 coding sequence is TGTGCCAGCAGCCCCGGGACAGGGAATAATGGCTACACCTTC.

The gene calls are TRBV4-2 and TRBJ2-1, with TRBD2 matching 11 bases. This CDR3 has 18 amino acids. V shed 0 bases, J shed 8 bases, and the junction held 12 bases outside the gene matches. The germline V gene has CDR1 LGHNA and CDR2 YNFKEQ. CDR3 bases: TGTGCCAGCAGCCAAGATCGAGGGAGACTAGCGGGATCCTATGAGCAGTTCTTC. Protein product: CASSQDRGRLAGSYEQFF.

The chain joins TRBV5-1 to TRBJ2-2; possibly TRBD1 for D (6 bases). CDR3 size: 19 residues. Trimming stripped 0 bases from V and 6 bases from J, with 24 bases between. Germline CDR1 and CDR2: SGHRS and YFSETQ. This chain's CDR3 is CASSLAKQVNPRGPGELFF. CDR3 DNA: TGCGCCAGCAGCTTGGCCAAGCAGGTCAACCCCAGGGGCCCCGGGGAGCTGTTTTTT.

The chain uses TRBV6-5 and TRBJ1-3; D is uncertain. The CDR3 spans 12 residues. CDR1 and CDR2 from the germline V gene are MNHEY and SVGAGI. The V gene lost 11 bases and the J gene lost 2 bases, with 10 bases spanning the gap. CDR3 sequence reads: CAVALTGNTIYF. The CDR3 DNA follows: TGTGCCGTCGCATTAACTGGAAACACCATATATTTT.

This chain joins TRBV11-2 and TRBJ1-6; D gene ambiguous. CDR1 is SGHAT, CDR2 FQNNGV, per germline. V was pared by 3 bases and J by 10 bases, with 10 bases between. The CDR3 has 13 residues. The DNA for the CDR3 is TGTGCCAGCAGCTTGAACTCCATATCACCCCTCCACTTT. It encodes CASSLNSISPLHF.

This clone was seen a single time. This chain links TRBV2 with TRBJ1-1; 7 positions match TRBD1. Germline CDR1 and CDR2: SNHLY and FYNNEI. Trimming removed 4 bases from V and 4 bases from J; junction bases left unmatched: 6. The CDR3 covers 14 residues. The CDR3 reads CASSARGRGTEAFF. In nucleotides, the CDR3 is TGTGCCAGCAGTGCGAGGGGGCGGGGCACTGAAGCTTTCTTT.

The rearrangement links TRBV7-2 to TRBJ2-6; the D is unclear. Germline CDR1 reads SGHTA; CDR2 reads FQGNSA. V shed 3 bases and J shed 4 bases, with 10 bases lying between them. The CDR3 has 15 residues. The CDR3 loop reads CASSFEPTGANVLTF. The CDR3 DNA is TGTGCCAGCAGCTTTGAACCAACGGGGGCCAACGTCCTGACTTTC.

The chain employs TRBV5-1 and TRBJ1-3, with no clear D. The V and J ends lost 1 base and 0 bases respectively, with 8 bases between them. The CDR3 loop spans 15 amino acids. CDR1 and CDR2 from the germline V gene are SGHRS and YFSETQ. The CDR3: CASSLRGSSGNTIYF. The DNA for the CDR3 is TGCGCCAGCAGCTTGCGGGGTAGCTCTGGAAACACCATATATTTT.

This chain connects TRBV4-1 to TRBJ1-2, with D perhaps TRBD1 (5 bases). Germline lookup yields CDR1 MGHRA and CDR2 YSYEKL. The V and J ends lost 0 bases and 7 bases respectively, with 15 bases between them. CDR3 length: 15 residues. The DNA for the CDR3 is TGCGCCAGCAGCCAAGATCGACAGCGACTCTCTGGCTACACCTTC. Amino acids: CASSQDRQRLSGYTF.

A few counts support this clone. The identical CDR3 is also encoded by other nucleotide sequences in the sample. V and J are TRBV2 and TRBJ1-5, with D perhaps matching TRBD1 (5 bases). CDR3 length: 13 residues. CDR1 and CDR2 from the germline V gene are SNHLY and FYNNEI. V lost 4 bases, J lost 2 bases, and 6 bases lay in between. CDR3 residues: CASSGGGNQPQHF. For the CDR3, the DNA is TGTGCCAGCAGTGGAGGGGGCAATCAGCCCCAGCATTTT. The variable domain in full, with the rest retrieved from reference TRBV2 and TRBJ1-5, is EPEVTQTPSHQVTQMGQEVILRCVPISNHLYFYWYRQILGQKVEFLVSFYNNEISEKSEIFDDQFSVERPDGSNFTLKIRSTKLEDSAMYFCASSGGGNQPQHFGDGTRLSIL.